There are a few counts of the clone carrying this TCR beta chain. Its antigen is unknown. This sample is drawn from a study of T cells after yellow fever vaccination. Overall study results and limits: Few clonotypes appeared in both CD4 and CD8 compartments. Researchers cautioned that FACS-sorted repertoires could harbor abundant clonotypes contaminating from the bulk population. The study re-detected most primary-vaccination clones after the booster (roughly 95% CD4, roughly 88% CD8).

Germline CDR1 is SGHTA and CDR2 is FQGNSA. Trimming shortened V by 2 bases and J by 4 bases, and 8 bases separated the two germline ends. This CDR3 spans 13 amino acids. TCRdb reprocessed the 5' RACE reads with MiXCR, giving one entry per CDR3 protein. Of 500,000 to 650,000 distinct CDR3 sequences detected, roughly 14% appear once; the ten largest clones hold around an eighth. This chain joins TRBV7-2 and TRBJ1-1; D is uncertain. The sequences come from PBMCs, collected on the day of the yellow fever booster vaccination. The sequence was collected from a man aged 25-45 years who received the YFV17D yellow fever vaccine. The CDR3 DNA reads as TGTGCCAGCAGCTTACTGGGTTCCACTGAAGCTTTCTTT. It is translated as CASSLLGSTEAFF.